Listed here is a single TCR beta chain. Data came from immunoSEQ multiplex PCR; TCRdb stores just in-frame clones and leaves some out. The sample gives tens of thousands of clones, about 80% of which show up once; approximately 5.8% is in the top ten. This sample is drawn from a study of blood T cell repertoires in COVID-19. Study summary: Sites in the United States, Italy and Spain provided acute and convalescent COVID-19 samples. Sample material is recorded as cDNA or gDNA derived from T cells, B-cell-depleted T cells, or PBMCs.

The germline gives CDR1 MNHNS, CDR2 SASEGT. V was shortened by 3 bases and J by 5 bases, with 11 bases between the two germline ends. The CDR3 length is 14 residues. Sequencing was carried out using peripheral blood. V and J are TRBV6-1 and TRBJ1-5; D is uncertain. This sequence originates from a man aged 45-65 years with active or convalescent COVID-19. The CDR3 nucleotides read TGTGCCAGCAGTGATCTGCCCGGGTATCAGCCCCAGCATTTT. Translating it yields CASSDLPGYQPQHF.